The rows below give T cell receptor beta chains drawn from one sample of a study of T-cell memory formation after mild COVID-19. MiXCR, applied by TCRdb to the 5' RACE reads, yields one record per CDR3 protein. The sample lists around 300,000 distinct CDR3 sequences, 15% to 20% seen once, with under 30% in the top ten. The sample taken for sequencing was PBMCs or a T cell subset sorted from them (not recorded which). The receptors were gathered from a man aged 18 to 30 who had mild COVID-19 (a few samples of this study predate the infection). Cell type and time point are not known. The CDR3 runs from the conserved cysteine through the conserved F or W. Fields, in order: J gene, D gene, clone size, V gene, CDR3 protein, CDR3 DNA. A D gene is named only where the DNA matches it firmly. Size is stated for part of the rows, as once, few or many counts, or as a class when the clone is expanded.

>TRBJ1-2|TRBD1|NA|TRBV10-3
CAISESGQGASGYTF
TGTGCCATCAGTGAGTCCGGACAGGGTGCTTCTGGCTACACCTTC
>TRBJ1-1|TRBD1|NA|TRBV6-5
CASSRSGQGTEAFF
TGTGCCAGCAGCCGCTCGGGACAGGGAACTGAAGCTTTCTTT
>TRBJ1-6|TRBD1|NA|TRBV5-1
CASSLAPGGNSPLHF
TGCGCCAGCAGCTTGGCCCCAGGGGGGAATTCACCCCTCCACTTT
>TRBJ2-6|NA|NA|TRBV6-5
CASGPWGANVLTF
TGTGCCAGCGGCCCGTGGGGGGCCAACGTCCTGACTTTC
>TRBJ1-6|NA|NA|TRBV15
CATSTDLSPNSPLHF
TGTGCCACCAGCACGGACCTGTCCCCTAATTCACCCCTCCACTTT
>TRBJ2-3|TRBD2|few|TRBV6-6
CASSYGGGGTDTQYF
TGTGCCAGCAGTTACGGGGGAGGGGGCACAGATACGCAGTATTTT
>TRBJ1-1|NA|NA|TRBV6-5
CASSRQLAMNTEVFF
TGTGCCAGCAGCCGACAGTTAGCCATGAACACTGAAGTTTTCTTT
>TRBJ2-3|NA|few|TRBV6-4
CASSDSFNTDTQYF
TGTGCCAGCAGTGACTCGTTTAACACAGATACGCAGTATTTT
>TRBJ1-3|NA|many|TRBV5-1
CASSLGDSGNTIYF
TGCGCCAGCAGCTTGGGAGACTCTGGAAACACCATATATTTT
>TRBJ2-5|NA|NA|TRBV28
CASSYVGQETQYF
TGTGCCAGCAGTTATGTGGGGCAAGAGACCCAGTACTTC
>TRBJ2-5|NA|NA|TRBV2
CASTRDAQETQYF
TGTGCCAGCACGAGGGACGCCCAAGAGACCCAGTACTTC
>TRBJ1-1|NA|many|TRBV7-2
CASSSDGAFF
TGTGCCAGCAGCTCCGACGGAGCTTTCTTT
>TRBJ1-1|NA|NA|TRBV12-3/TRBV12-4
CASSNIGTEAFF
TGTGCCAGCAGTAATATCGGGACAGAAGCTTTCTTT
>TRBJ2-3|TRBD1|few|TRBV7-9
CASTRPGGGPDTQYF
TGTGCCAGCACCCGGCCAGGGGGCGGTCCAGATACGCAGTATTTT
>TRBJ2-1|TRBD2|few|TRBV6-2/TRBV6-3
CASSGTSDYNEQFF
TGTGCCAGCAGCGGGACTAGCGACTACAATGAGCAGTTCTTC
>TRBJ2-1|NA|few|TRBV12-3/TRBV12-4
CASSEPRGNEQFF
TGTGCCAGCAGCGAGCCTCGGGGAAATGAGCAGTTCTTC
>TRBJ1-2|NA|few|TRBV9
CASSTMDSLNNYGYTF
TGTGCCAGCAGCACTATGGACAGCCTGAATAACTATGGCTACACCTTC
>TRBJ2-4|NA|few|TRBV12-3/TRBV12-4
CASSSRLQGLAKNIQYF
TGTGCCAGCAGTTCCCGCCTTCAGGGACTAGCCAAAAACATTCAGTACTTC
>TRBJ2-3|NA|NA|TRBV6-2/TRBV6-3
CASLYRGSYTQYF
TGTGCCAGCCTTTACCGAGGGAGTTATACGCAGTATTTT
>TRBJ2-7|NA|NA|TRBV6-2/TRBV6-3
CASSYDSAYEQYF
TGTGCCAGCAGCTACGACAGCGCCTACGAGCAGTACTTC
>TRBJ1-2|NA|few|TRBV20-1
CSAAGTGKYGYTF
TGCAGTGCTGCCGGGACGGGAAAATATGGCTACACCTTC
>TRBJ1-1|NA|NA|TRBV3-1
CASSHGDAAEAFF
TGTGCCAGCAGCCATGGGGACGCTGCTGAAGCTTTCTTT
>TRBJ2-3|TRBD2|NA|TRBV6-1
CASSELGLAGTDTQYF
TGTGCCAGCAGTGAATTAGGACTAGCGGGCACAGATACGCAGTATTTT
>TRBJ1-3|NA|NA|TRBV11-2
CASSIQGLRNTIYF
TGTGCCAGCAGCATCCAGGGGTTAAGAAACACCATATATTTT
>TRBJ1-1|NA|few|TRBV30
CAWRQMNTEAFF
TGTGCCTGGAGACAAATGAACACTGAAGCTTTCTTT
>TRBJ1-2|NA|few|TRBV6-5
CASSLYGPTGANYGYTF
TGTGCCAGCAGTCTCTACGGACCGACGGGAGCTAACTATGGCTACACCTTC
>TRBJ1-1|TRBD1|many|TRBV7-2
CASSKDRGGTEAFF
TGTGCCAGCAGCAAAGACAGGGGGGGTACTGAAGCTTTCTTT
>TRBJ1-1|NA|few|TRBV6-5
CASSYMGVDTEAFF
TGTGCCAGCAGTTACATGGGGGTGGACACTGAAGCTTTCTTT
>TRBJ1-2|NA|NA|TRBV6-5
CASSYSMALADGYTF
TGTGCCAGCAGTTACTCGATGGCCCTTGCGGATGGCTACACCTTC
>TRBJ2-4|NA|few|TRBV11-2
CASSRGAGNGDHIQYF
TGTGCCAGCAGCCGGGGGGCGGGAAACGGGGACCACATTCAGTACTTC
>TRBJ2-3|NA|NA|TRBV18
CASSTMDPAQDTQYF
TGTGCCAGCTCCACAATGGACCCGGCCCAGGATACGCAGTATTTT
>TRBJ2-7|NA|NA|TRBV7-2
CASSWAHGQSSYEQYF
TGTGCCAGCAGCTGGGCGCACGGACAGAGCTCCTACGAGCAGTACTTC
>TRBJ2-2|NA|few|TRBV2
CASSSTGEATGELFF
TGTGCCAGCAGTTCTACAGGGGAGGCGACCGGGGAGCTGTTTTTT
>TRBJ1-1|NA|NA|TRBV20-1
CSARDPRRGESEAFF
TGCAGTGCTAGAGATCCCCGTCGGGGAGAAAGTGAAGCTTTCTTT
>TRBJ1-5|NA|NA|TRBV29-1
CSVVVELGQPQHF
TGCAGCGTTGTGGTGGAACTGGGCCAGCCCCAGCATTTT
>TRBJ1-2|NA|NA|TRBV29-1
CSVEQAPYGYTF
TGCAGCGTTGAACAGGCACCCTATGGCTACACCTTC
>TRBJ1-2|NA|few|TRBV4-3
CASSPKPGRAARGYTF
TGCGCCAGCAGCCCCAAACCAGGGCGCGCGGCGAGGGGCTACACCTTC
>TRBJ2-3|TRBD2|few|TRBV28
CASSLGTSITDTQYF
TGTGCCAGCAGTTTAGGGACTAGCATCACAGATACGCAGTATTTT
>TRBJ2-5|TRBD2|few|TRBV13
CASSSIAGGPETQYF
TGTGCCAGCAGCTCCATAGCGGGGGGGCCGGAGACCCAGTACTTC
>TRBJ1-1|NA|few|TRBV12-3/TRBV12-4
CATYPRDGTEAFF
TGTGCCACATACCCCAGGGACGGCACTGAAGCTTTCTTT
>TRBJ2-5|TRBD2|few|TRBV5-4
CASSLQTSGQETQYF
TGTGCCAGCAGCCTCCAGACTAGCGGTCAAGAGACCCAGTACTTC
>TRBJ1-3|TRBD1|NA|TRBV9
CASSVRTGGNTIYF
TGTGCCAGCAGCGTCAGGACAGGGGGAAACACCATATATTTT
>TRBJ1-5|NA|NA|TRBV12-3/TRBV12-4
CASSDRHQPQHF
TGTGCCAGCAGTGACAGACATCAGCCCCAGCATTTT
>TRBJ2-7|NA|few|TRBV6-6
CASSLIYEQYF
TGTGCCAGCAGTTTGATCTACGAGCAGTACTTC
>TRBJ1-2|TRBD1|NA|TRBV3-1
CASSLTGVDYGYTF
TGTGCCAGCAGCCTGACAGGGGTTGACTATGGCTACACCTTC
>TRBJ2-1|NA|few|TRBV18
CASSPQDLAYNEQFF
TGTGCCAGCTCACCACAGGACTTGGCCTACAATGAGCAGTTCTTC
>TRBJ1-6|NA|many|TRBV27
CASSLSGPGSPLHF
TGTGCCAGCAGTTTATCGGGCCCAGGTTCACCCCTCCACTTT
>TRBJ2-3|NA|few|TRBV7-2
CASSLLGWASTDTQYF
TGTGCCAGCAGCTTACTGGGTTGGGCTAGCACAGATACGCAGTATTTT